Shown below are 7 T cell receptor beta chains from a single sample sequenced in a study of shared clonotypes between healthy human individuals. TCRdb keeps only in-frame clones here, not all; method: immunoSEQ multiplex PCR. The sample has about 710,000 clones, approximately 77% seen once. What was sequenced was memory CD4+ T cells sorted from blood. The subset was: CD45RA-negative fraction. These receptor sequences come from a woman aged 25-40 years in good health.

This clone was detected only a few times. The same CDR3 is also encoded by other DNA sequences in this sample. The chain links TRBV2 to TRBJ2-5, with 9 bases matching TRBD2. Germline CDR1 reads SNHLY; CDR2 reads FYNNEI. J was trimmed by 4 bases and V by 4 bases; bases with no gene match: 1. This CDR3 spans 13 amino acids. CDR3 residues: CASSVLAGETQYF. CDR3 DNA: TGTGCCAGCAGTGTACTAGCGGGAGAGACCCAGTACTTC.

There are a few counts of this clone. J is TRBJ2-2 and V is TRBV5-1; a weak D match, TRBD2 (6 bases). CDR1 and CDR2 from the germline V gene are SGHRS and YFSETQ. The CDR3 sequence is 16 residues long. V dropped 4 bases and J dropped 3 bases, with 16 bases sitting between them. The CDR3 DNA follows: TGCGCCAGCAGCCCGGGACTCGTAGCTTACACCGGGGAGCTGTTTTTT. It translates to CASSPGLVAYTGELFF.

CDR3 coding DNA: TGTGCCAGCAGCTCAGTGGCAAGGGGAGAGACCCAGTACTTC. This gives the protein CASSSVARGETQYF. The rearrangement uses TRBV7-3 and TRBJ2-5; possibly TRBD1 for D (5 bases). CDR3 length equals 14 residues. The germline CDR1 and CDR2 sequences are SGHTA and FQGTGA. V was shortened by 4 bases and J by 4 bases, with 13 bases between the two germline ends.

This sequence joins TRBV4-1 and TRBJ1-1; 7 bases fit TRBD1. Germline V gives CDR1 MGHRA, CDR2 YSYEKL. The CDR3 is made up of 18 amino acids. The ends lost 5 bases at V and 0 bases at J; junction bases unmatched: 15. The CDR3 loop is CASSGLWDSWIMNTEAFF. In nucleotides, the CDR3 is TGCGCCAGCAGCGGACTTTGGGACAGCTGGATCATGAACACTGAAGCTTTCTTT.

This clone was seen a handful of times. The chain links TRBV4-1 to TRBJ2-1; 7 bases align to TRBD2. This CDR3 is 18 amino acids long. Germline V gene sequence: CDR1 MGHRA, CDR2 YSYEKL. The trim removed 1 base at V and 0 bases at J, leaving 9 bases unmatched. Here the CDR3 reads CASSQAVGGRISYNEQFF. The CDR3 DNA follows: TGCGCCAGCAGCCAAGCGGTAGGCGGGAGAATCTCCTACAATGAGCAGTTCTTC.

This chain joins TRBV2 and TRBJ2-3, with TRBD2 matching 7 bases. The CDR3 is 15 amino acids. V gave up 6 bases and J gave up 2 bases; unmatched junction bases: 8. Germline CDR1 is SNHLY and CDR2 is FYNNEI. CDR3 sequence: CASRATSVPTDTQYF. CDR3 coding DNA: TGTGCCAGCAGAGCAACTAGCGTACCCACAGATACGCAGTATTTT.

The V gene is TRBV5-1, the J gene TRBJ2-2; D remains ambiguous. V lost 0 bases and J lost 7, with 4 bases in between. This CDR3 region has 12 residues. CDR1 is SGHRS, CDR2 YFSETQ, per germline. For the CDR3, the DNA is TGCGCCAGCAGCTTGGCTGGCGGGGAGCTGTTTTTT. This gives the protein CASSLAGGELFF.